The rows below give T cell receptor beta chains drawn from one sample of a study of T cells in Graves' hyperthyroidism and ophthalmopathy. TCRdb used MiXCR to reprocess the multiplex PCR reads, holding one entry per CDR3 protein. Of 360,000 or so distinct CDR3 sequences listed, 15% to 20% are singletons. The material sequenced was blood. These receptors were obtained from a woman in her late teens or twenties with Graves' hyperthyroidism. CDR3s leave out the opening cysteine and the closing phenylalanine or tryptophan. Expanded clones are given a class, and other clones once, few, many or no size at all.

ASSVGAGETQY,TRBV6-1,11,TRBJ2-5,many
ASSSGPRGGTEAF,TRBV11-2,13,TRBJ1-1,-
ASRSDRAGTEAF,TRBV18,12,TRBJ1-1,-
SAAQGEPEAF,TRBV20-1,10,TRBJ1-1,many
ASSTGEGNTIY,TRBV18,11,TRBJ1-3,many
SARPARGSNQPQH,TRBV20-1,13,TRBJ1-5,few
SARGLYNTGELF,TRBV20-1,12,TRBJ2-2,few
ASSLGTGQYSNQPQH,TRBV12-3/TRBV12-4,15,TRBJ1-5,many
ASSSYTGELF,TRBV12-3/TRBV12-4,10,TRBJ2-2,many
ASSPGTGVDGEQF,TRBV6-1,13,TRBJ2-1,-
ASFKGHLYEQY,TRBV6-4,11,TRBJ2-7,-
ASSLGQGVETQY,TRBV5-1,12,TRBJ2-5,many
ASSLVDGELF,TRBV5-1,10,TRBJ2-2,many
ASGEITAYEQY,TRBV6-1,11,TRBJ2-7,-
ATTRDSGDNQPQH,TRBV15,13,TRBJ1-5,many
ASSLEGHQPQH,TRBV12-3/TRBV12-4,11,TRBJ1-5,many
SVNPGGGNTIY,TRBV29-1,11,TRBJ1-3,many
ASSKVGETQY,TRBV5-5,10,TRBJ2-5,many
ATSRVGSGGNEQY,TRBV15,13,TRBJ2-7,-
ASSTGRGSTEAF,TRBV7-2,12,TRBJ1-1,many
ASDGPRPAREETQY,TRBV6-1,14,TRBJ2-5,many
AWTRLNTEAF,TRBV30,10,TRBJ1-1,many
ACGRSLNTGELF,TRBV7-3,12,TRBJ2-2,many
ASSAGQGFEQY,TRBV6-1,11,TRBJ2-7,-
ASSSATGLNGYT,TRBV12-3/TRBV12-4,12,TRBJ1-2,many
SARDSVRWKGYT,TRBV20-1,12,TRBJ1-2,many
ASSLARLSGGGGQPQH,TRBV12-3/TRBV12-4,16,TRBJ1-5,-
ASSVGLGGYT,TRBV2,10,TRBJ1-2,many
ASRPGMDFQALH,TRBV2,12,TRBJ1-6,many
ASSWTGEETQY,TRBV7-9,11,TRBJ2-5,many
ASSGRQSGYT,TRBV13,10,TRBJ1-2,many
ASSMENTGGLF,TRBV2,11,TRBJ2-2,-
ASSLGPSTGTNTGELF,TRBV13,16,TRBJ2-2,many
AWSGSMLAYQETQY,TRBV30,14,TRBJ2-5,few
ASSFLGRGGEGIKY,TRBV7-2,14,TRBJ2-4,many
ATDGLANSEAF,TRBV7-9,11,TRBJ1-1,-
ASSSPGAAKWNIKY,TRBV28,14,TRBJ2-4,few
ASSLRVTDLTRDNQPQH,TRBV12-3/TRBV12-4,17,TRBJ1-5,many
ASSLIVASGGFNEQF,TRBV12-3/TRBV12-4,15,TRBJ2-1,few
ASSLALTSGSYEQY,TRBV12-3/TRBV12-4,14,TRBJ2-7,many
SAGTGMDTEAF,TRBV20-1,11,TRBJ1-1,many
ASSYSSGRSGNTIY,TRBV6-5,14,TRBJ1-3,many
APSGAGPQETQY,TRBV24-1,12,TRBJ2-5,-
SASRQGRQPQH,TRBV20-1,11,TRBJ1-5,many
ASRRGWGTEAF,TRBV12-3/TRBV12-4,11,TRBJ1-1,-
SVGGRLGTGELF,TRBV29-1,12,TRBJ2-2,many
ASKEWAKNYEQY,TRBV6-2/TRBV6-3,12,TRBJ2-7,many
ASSEARGDRSYEQY,TRBV6-1,14,TRBJ2-7,many
ASSLPGTAGRTEAF,TRBV28,14,TRBJ1-1,-
SVRGGQRNTEAF,TRBV29-1,12,TRBJ1-1,many
ASSLVGPGEQY,TRBV6-5,11,TRBJ2-7,-
ASSPKYEQY,TRBV2,9,TRBJ2-7,many
ASSRLGGYT,TRBV7-8,9,TRBJ1-2,many
ASGLGPYYGYT,TRBV12-5,11,TRBJ1-2,many
ASSNLRYSGNTIY,TRBV28,13,TRBJ1-3,many
ASSAGFGTGNQPQH,TRBV9,14,TRBJ1-5,many
ATTGGDATGELF,TRBV6-5,12,TRBJ2-2,many